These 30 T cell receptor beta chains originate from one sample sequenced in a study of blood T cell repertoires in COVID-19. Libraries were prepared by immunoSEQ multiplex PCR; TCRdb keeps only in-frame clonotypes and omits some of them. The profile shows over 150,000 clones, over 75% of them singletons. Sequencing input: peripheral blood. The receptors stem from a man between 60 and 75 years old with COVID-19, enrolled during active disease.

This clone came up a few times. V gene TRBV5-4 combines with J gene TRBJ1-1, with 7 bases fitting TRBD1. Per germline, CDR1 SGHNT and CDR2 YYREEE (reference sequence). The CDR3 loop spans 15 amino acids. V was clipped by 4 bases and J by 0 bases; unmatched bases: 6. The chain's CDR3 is CASSGTGVMNTEAFF. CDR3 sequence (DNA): TGTGCCAGCAGCGGAACAGGGGTTATGAACACTGAAGCTTTCTTT.

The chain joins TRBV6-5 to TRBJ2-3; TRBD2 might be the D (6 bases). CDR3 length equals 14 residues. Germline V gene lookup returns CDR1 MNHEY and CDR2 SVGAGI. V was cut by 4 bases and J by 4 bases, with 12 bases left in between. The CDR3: CASSLNGLSDTQYF. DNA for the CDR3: TGTGCCAGCAGTTTAAACGGACTATCAGATACGCAGTATTTT.

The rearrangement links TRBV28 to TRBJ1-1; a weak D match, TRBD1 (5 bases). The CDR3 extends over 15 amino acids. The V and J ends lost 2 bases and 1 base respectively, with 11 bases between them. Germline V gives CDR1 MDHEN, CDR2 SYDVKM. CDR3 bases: TGTGCCAGCAGTTTAGGAGGGGCGGGGAACACTGAAGCTTTCTTT. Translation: CASSLGGAGNTEAFF. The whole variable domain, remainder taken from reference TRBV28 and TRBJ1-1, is DVKVTQSSRYLVKRTGEKVFLECVQDMDHENMFWYRQDPGLGLRLIYFSYDVKMKEKGDIPEGYSVSREKKERFSLILESASTNQTSMYLCASSLGGAGNTEAFFGQGTRLTVV.

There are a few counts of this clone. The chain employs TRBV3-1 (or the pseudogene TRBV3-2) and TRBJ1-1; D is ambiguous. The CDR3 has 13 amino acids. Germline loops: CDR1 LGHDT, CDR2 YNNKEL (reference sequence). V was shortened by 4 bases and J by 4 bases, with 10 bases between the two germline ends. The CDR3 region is CASSRIGGTEAFF. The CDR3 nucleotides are TGTGCCAGCAGCCGTATAGGAGGCACTGAAGCTTTCTTT.

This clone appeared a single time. In DNA, the CDR3 is TGCGCCAGCAGCCACCCGGACAGGGAAGTATCAGATACGCAGTATTTT. This translates into CASSHPDREVSDTQYF. This chain connects TRBV4-1 to TRBJ2-3, with 8 bases matching TRBD1. V dropped 3 bases and J dropped 4; count of bases not matched to a gene: 9. The CDR3 runs 16 residues. The germline V gene has CDR1 MGHRA and CDR2 YSYEKL.

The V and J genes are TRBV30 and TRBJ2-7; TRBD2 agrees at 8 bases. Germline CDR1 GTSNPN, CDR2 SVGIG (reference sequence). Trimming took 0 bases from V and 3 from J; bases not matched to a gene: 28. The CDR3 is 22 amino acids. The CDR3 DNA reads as TGTGCCTGGAGTGTGGCGGGAGGTCGTCCAGTTGGTTCGGATCTTTACATCTACGAGCAGTACTTC. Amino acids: CAWSVAGGRPVGSDLYIYEQYF.

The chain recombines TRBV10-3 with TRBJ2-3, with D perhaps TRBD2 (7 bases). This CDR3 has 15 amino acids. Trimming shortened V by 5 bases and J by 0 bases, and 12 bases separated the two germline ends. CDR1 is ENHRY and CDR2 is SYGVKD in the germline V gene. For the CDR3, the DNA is TGTGCCATCAGTCGCGGGGGCCCTAGCACAGATACGCAGTATTTT. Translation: CAISRGGPSTDTQYF.

CDR3 residues: CASSKTYTDTQYF. The CDR3 DNA sequence: TGTGCCAGCAGCAAAACATACACAGATACGCAGTATTTT. This chain joins TRBV7-3 and TRBJ2-3; no clear D gene. The CDR3 extends over 13 amino acids. V was shortened by 5 bases and J by 2 bases, with 8 bases between the two germline ends. Germline V gene lookup returns CDR1 SGHTA and CDR2 FQGTGA.

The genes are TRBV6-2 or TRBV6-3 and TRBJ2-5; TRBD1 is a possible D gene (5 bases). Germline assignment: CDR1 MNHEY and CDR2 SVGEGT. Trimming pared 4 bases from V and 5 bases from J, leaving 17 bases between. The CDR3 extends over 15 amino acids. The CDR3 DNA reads TGTGCCAGCAGTTTGGGGCGATGGGTTACGGAGACCCAGTACTTC. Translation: CASSLGRWVTETQYF.

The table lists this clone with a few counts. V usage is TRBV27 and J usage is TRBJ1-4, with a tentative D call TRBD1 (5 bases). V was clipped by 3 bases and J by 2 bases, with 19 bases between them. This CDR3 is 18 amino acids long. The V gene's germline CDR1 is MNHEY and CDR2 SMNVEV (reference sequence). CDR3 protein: CASSLGTGRGTTNEKLFF. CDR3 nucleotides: TGTGCCAGCAGTTTGGGTACGGGGAGGGGAACGACTAATGAAAAACTGTTTTTT.

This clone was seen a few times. The CDR3 sequence: CASSLAQVPQQYF. The DNA of the CDR3 is TGTGCCAGCAGCTTAGCACAGGTCCCTCAGCAGTACTTC. The chain is built from TRBV7-9 and TRBJ2-7, with D possibly matching TRBD1 (5 bases). The V gene's germline CDR1 is SEHNR and CDR2 FQNEAQ (reference sequence). This CDR3 contains 13 residues. Trimming removed 0 bases from V and 8 bases from J, with 11 bases in between.

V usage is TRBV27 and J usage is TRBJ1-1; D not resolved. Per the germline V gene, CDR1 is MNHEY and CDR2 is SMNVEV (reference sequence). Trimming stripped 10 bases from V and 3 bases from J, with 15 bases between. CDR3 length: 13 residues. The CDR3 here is CATKTGKDTEAFF. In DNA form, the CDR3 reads TGTGCCACCAAGACGGGGAAGGACACTGAAGCTTTCTTT.

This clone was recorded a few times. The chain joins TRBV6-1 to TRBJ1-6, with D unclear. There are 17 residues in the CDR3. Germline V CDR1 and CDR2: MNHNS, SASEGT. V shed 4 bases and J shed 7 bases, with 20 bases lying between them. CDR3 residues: CASSATLSWAGNSPLHF. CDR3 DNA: TGTGCCAGCAGTGCCACCCTGAGCTGGGCCGGCAATTCACCCCTCCACTTT.

The CDR3 region has the DNA TGTGCCATCAGTGCCTTGGAACAGAATAATGAGCAGTTCTTC. Its protein is CAISALEQNNEQFF. The chain is built from TRBV10-3 and TRBJ2-1; D is uncertain. The CDR3 is made up of 14 amino acids. Trimming cost V 4 bases and J 7 bases, with 14 bases left between them. CDR1 is ENHRY, CDR2 SYGVKD, per germline.

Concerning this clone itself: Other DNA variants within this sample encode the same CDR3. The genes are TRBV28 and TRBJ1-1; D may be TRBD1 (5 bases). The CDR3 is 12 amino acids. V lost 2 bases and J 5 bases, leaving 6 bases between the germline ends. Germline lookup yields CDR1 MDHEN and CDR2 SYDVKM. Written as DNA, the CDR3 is TGTGCCAGCAGTTTACGGGGGACTGAAGCTTTCTTT. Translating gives CASSLRGTEAFF.

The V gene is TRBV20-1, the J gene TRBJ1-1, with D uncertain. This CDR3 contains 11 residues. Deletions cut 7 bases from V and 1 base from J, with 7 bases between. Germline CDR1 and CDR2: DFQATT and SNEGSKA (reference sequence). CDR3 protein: CSGEKNTEAFF. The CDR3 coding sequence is TGCAGTGGGGAGAAGAACACTGAAGCTTTCTTT.

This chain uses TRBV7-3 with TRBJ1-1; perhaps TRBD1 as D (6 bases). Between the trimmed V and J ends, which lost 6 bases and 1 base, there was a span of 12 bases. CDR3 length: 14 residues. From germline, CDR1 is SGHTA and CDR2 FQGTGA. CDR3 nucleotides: TGTGCCAGCAGTCCGGGACACCAGAACACTGAAGCTTTCTTT. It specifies CASSPGHQNTEAFF.

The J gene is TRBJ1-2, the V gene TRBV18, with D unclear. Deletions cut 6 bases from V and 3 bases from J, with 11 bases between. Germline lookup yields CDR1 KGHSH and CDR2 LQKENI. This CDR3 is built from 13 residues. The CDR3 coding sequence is TGTGCCAGCTCCCGCGACGAGGACTATGGCTACACCTTC. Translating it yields CASSRDEDYGYTF. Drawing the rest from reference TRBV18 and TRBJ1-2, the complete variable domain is NAGVMQNPRHLVRRRGQEARLRCSPMKGHSHVYWYRQLPEEGLKFMVYLQKENIIDESGMPKERFSAEFPKEGPSILRIQQVVRGDSAAYFCASSRDEDYGYTFGSGTRLTVV.

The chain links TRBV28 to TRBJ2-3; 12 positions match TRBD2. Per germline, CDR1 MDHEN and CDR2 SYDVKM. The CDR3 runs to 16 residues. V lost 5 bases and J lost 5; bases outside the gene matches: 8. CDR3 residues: CASSEASGGAVDTQYF. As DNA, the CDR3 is TGTGCCAGCAGTGAGGCTAGCGGGGGGGCAGTAGATACGCAGTATTTT.

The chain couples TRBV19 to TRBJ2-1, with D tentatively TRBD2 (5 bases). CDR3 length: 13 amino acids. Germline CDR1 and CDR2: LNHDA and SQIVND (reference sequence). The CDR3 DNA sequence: TGTGGTTCTGGGGTCTTAGGAGGCAATGAGCAGTTCTTC. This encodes CGSGVLGGNEQFF.

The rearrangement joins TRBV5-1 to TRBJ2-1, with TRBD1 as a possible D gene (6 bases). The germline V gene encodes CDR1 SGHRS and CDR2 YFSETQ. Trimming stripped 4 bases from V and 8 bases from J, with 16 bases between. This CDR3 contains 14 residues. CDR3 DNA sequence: TGCGCCAGCAGCGGGCGTGGGACACTGGATGAGCAGTTCTTC. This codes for CASSGRGTLDEQFF.

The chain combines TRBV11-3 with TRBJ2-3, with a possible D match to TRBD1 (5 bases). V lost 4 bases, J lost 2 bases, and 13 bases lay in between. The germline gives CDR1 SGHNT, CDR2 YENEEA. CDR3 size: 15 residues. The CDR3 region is CASSSQGQSTDTQYF. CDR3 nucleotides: TGTGCCAGCAGCTCTCAGGGTCAATCCACAGATACGCAGTATTTT.

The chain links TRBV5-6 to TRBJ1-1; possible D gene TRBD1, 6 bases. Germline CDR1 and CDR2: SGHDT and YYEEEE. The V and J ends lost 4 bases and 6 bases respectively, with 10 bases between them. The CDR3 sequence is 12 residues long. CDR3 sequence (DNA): TGTGCCAGCAGCCGATACAGGGCTGAAGCTTTCTTT. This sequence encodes CASSRYRAEAFF.

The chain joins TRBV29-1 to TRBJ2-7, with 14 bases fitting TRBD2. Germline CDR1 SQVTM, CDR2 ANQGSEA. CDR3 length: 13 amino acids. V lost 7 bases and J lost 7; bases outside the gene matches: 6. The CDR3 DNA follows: TGCAGCGGACTGGGACTAGCGGGAGAAGAGCAGTACTTC. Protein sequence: CSGLGLAGEEQYF.

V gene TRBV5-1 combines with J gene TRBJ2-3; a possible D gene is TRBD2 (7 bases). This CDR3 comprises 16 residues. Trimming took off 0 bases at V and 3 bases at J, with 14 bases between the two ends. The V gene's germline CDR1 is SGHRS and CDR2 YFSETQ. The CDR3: CASSLARGAGTDTQYF. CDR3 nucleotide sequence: TGCGCCAGCAGCTTGGCCCGGGGGGCGGGGACAGATACGCAGTATTTT.

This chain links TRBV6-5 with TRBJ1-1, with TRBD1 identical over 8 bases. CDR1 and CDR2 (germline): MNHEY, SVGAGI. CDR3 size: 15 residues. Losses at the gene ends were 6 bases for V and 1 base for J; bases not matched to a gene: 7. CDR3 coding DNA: TGTGCCAGCAGAGGACAGGGTGCAGGGAACACTGAAGCTTTCTTT. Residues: CASRGQGAGNTEAFF.

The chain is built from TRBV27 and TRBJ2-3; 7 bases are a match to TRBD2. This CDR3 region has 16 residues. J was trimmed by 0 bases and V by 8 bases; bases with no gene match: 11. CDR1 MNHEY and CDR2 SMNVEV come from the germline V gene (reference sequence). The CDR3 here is CASRGDYGYSTDTQYF. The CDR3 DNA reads TGTGCCAGCCGAGGGGACTACGGATATAGCACAGATACGCAGTATTTT.

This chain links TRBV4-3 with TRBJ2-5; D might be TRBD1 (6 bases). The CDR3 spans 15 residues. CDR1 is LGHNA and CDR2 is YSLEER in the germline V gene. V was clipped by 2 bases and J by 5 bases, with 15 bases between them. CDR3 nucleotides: TGCGCCAGCAGCCAAATATCCACAGGGACCGAGACCCAGTACTTC. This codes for CASSQISTGTETQYF.

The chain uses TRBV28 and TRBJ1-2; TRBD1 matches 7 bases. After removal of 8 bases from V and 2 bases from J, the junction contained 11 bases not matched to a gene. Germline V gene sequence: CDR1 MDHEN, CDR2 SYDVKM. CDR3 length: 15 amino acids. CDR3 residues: CASQVGTAWNYGYTF. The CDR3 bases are TGTGCCAGCCAAGTTGGGACAGCCTGGAACTATGGCTACACCTTC.

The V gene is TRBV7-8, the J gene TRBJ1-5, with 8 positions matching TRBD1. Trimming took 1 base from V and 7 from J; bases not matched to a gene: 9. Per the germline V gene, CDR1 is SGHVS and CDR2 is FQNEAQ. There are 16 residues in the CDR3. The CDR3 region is CASSLGDQGARQPQHF. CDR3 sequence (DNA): TGTGCCAGCAGCTTAGGCGACCAGGGGGCAAGGCAGCCCCAGCATTTT.